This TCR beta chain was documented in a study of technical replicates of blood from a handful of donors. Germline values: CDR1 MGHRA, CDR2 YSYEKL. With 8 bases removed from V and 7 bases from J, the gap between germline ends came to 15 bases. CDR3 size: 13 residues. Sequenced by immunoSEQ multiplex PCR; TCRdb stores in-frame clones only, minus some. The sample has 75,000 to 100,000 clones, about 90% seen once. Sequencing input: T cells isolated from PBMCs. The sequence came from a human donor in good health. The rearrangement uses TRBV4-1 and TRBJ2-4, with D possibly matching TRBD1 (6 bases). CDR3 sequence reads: CASGPQGGNIQYF. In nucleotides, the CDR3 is TGCGCCAGCGGACCACAGGGTGGCAACATTCAGTACTTC.